This passage covers 6 T cell receptor beta chains from one sample sequenced in a study of chemoradiotherapy in HPV16-positive cancers. Produced via immunoSEQ multiplex PCR; TCRdb's table is partial and in-frame only. In the table there are about 5,000 clones, about 85% of which are singletons. This sample comprised tumor tissue, obtained from a patient who underwent chemoradiotherapy. All receptors derive from a human donor with HPV-associated anogenital cancer.

This clone came up once. Other DNA sequences in the same sample also yield this CDR3. The V call is TRBV9, the J call TRBJ1-2; 7 nucleotides agree with TRBD1. Germline V gives CDR1 SGDLS, CDR2 YYNGEE. With 2 bases clipped from V and 7 bases from J, the junction kept 11 bases outside the gene matches. The CDR3 runs 15 residues. DNA for the CDR3: TGTGCCAGCAGCGTCGGAGGGACAGTGTCGTCTGGCTACACCTTC. Translating it yields CASSVGGTVSSGYTF.

This chain links TRBV10-3 with TRBJ1-6, with D possibly matching TRBD1 (5 bases). The V gene lost 10 bases and the J gene lost 9 bases, with 16 bases spanning the gap. CDR3 length: 13 residues. Germline lookup yields CDR1 ENHRY and CDR2 SYGVKD. CDR3 loop: CATRGVEGSPLHF. DNA of the CDR3: TGTGCCACCCGGGGCGTGGAGGGTTCACCCCTCCACTTT.

The rearrangement joins TRBV4-2 to TRBJ2-5, with 12 bases identical to TRBD2. CDR3 length equals 16 residues. Trimming at V came to 0 bases and at J to 4 bases, leaving 3 bases not matched to a gene. Germline CDR1 is LGHNA and CDR2 is YNFKEQ. The CDR3 loop reads CASSQEWGLAGETQYF. DNA of the CDR3: TGTGCCAGCAGCCAAGAATGGGGACTAGCGGGAGAGACCCAGTACTTC.

The rearrangement uses TRBV5-6 and TRBJ1-1, with D unclear. CDR1 is SGHDT and CDR2 is YYEEEE in the germline V gene. Trimming took off 0 bases at V and 5 bases at J, with 17 bases between the two ends. This CDR3 comprises 16 residues. This CDR3 is CASSLGGGLLSTEAFF. CDR3 nucleotide sequence: TGTGCCAGCAGCTTGGGGGGAGGGTTGTTGTCTACTGAAGCTTTCTTT.

V gene TRBV6-5 combines with J gene TRBJ2-2; maybe TRBD2 (7 bases). Germline V gene data show CDR1 as MNHEY and CDR2 as SVGAGI. CDR3 length equals 16 residues. Trimming pared 2 bases from V and 0 bases from J, leaving 10 bases between. CDR3 residues: CASSYPGGSNTGELFF. The CDR3 bases are TGTGCCAGCAGTTACCCGGGGGGCTCGAACACCGGGGAGCTGTTTTTT.

This clone was recorded a few times. The rearrangement joins TRBV5-1 to TRBJ2-2; 8 nucleotides align to TRBD2. V lost 5 bases and J lost 0; bases outside the gene matches: 12. The length of the CDR3 is 18 residues. CDR1 and CDR2 from the germline V gene are SGHRS and YFSETQ. The CDR3 here is CASSLRSTSDSNTGELFF. DNA of the CDR3: TGCGCCAGCAGTTTGAGGTCGACTAGCGATTCGAACACCGGGGAGCTGTTTTTT.